These T cell receptor beta chains were read from a single sample in a study of CD8+ T cells in alopecia areata. Data came from immunoSEQ multiplex PCR; TCRdb stores just in-frame clones and leaves some out. The table includes 120,000 or so clones, 61% detected once. Material: CD4+ T cells sorted from blood, obtained at week 4, from a patient treated with tofacitinib. Receptors were obtained from a human donor with alopecia areata. Both conserved end residues are part of each CDR3. The D gene is left open where the match is weak. The size entry is marked missing in some rows and otherwise reads once, few, many or a size class.

CDR3 length,clone size,V gene,D gene,J gene,CDR3 protein,CDR3 DNA
15,once,TRBV7-2,TRBD1,TRBJ2-1,CASSLRQGALDEQFF,TGTGCCAGCAGCCTCCGACAGGGGGCTCTCGATGAGCAGTTCTTC
13,once,TRBV27,-,TRBJ1-2,CASRAIQGYGYTF,TGTGCCAGCAGAGCAATACAAGGCTATGGCTACACCTTC
15,-,TRBV4-1,-,TRBJ1-2,CASSQDWTANYGYTF,TGCGCCAGCAGCCAAGATTGGACAGCTAACTATGGCTACACCTTC
14,-,TRBV6-5,-,TRBJ2-7,CASSSKTNSYEQYF,TGTGCCAGCAGTTCTAAGACAAATTCCTACGAGCAGTACTTC
15,-,TRBV18,TRBD1,TRBJ2-5,CASSPPQGVRETQYF,TGTGCCAGCTCACCACCGCAGGGGGTGAGGGAGACCCAGTACTTC
12,-,TRBV30,-,TRBJ2-3,CAWSTGYDTQYF,TGTGCCTGGAGTACAGGGTATGATACGCAGTATTTT
13,-,TRBV28,-,TRBJ2-5,CASEGTFSETQYF,TGTGCCAGCGAAGGAACATTTTCGGAGACCCAGTACTTC
15,once,TRBV30,-,TRBJ1-2,CAWTRGTRQSYGYTF,TGTGCCTGGACTCGCGGTACAAGGCAGAGCTATGGCTACACCTTC
14,once,TRBV23-1,-,TRBJ2-7,CASSQSCGSYEQYF,TGCGCCAGCAGTCAATCATGCGGGTCCTACGAGCAGTACTTC
16,-,TRBV25-1,-,TRBJ2-2,CASSAIAGAHTGELFF,TGTGCCAGCAGTGCCATCGCGGGGGCCCACACCGGGGAGCTGTTTTTT
11,few,TRBV2,-,TRBJ2-5,CASSEDGEEYF,TGTGCCAGCAGTGAAGACGGGGAAGAGTACTTC
14,-,TRBV5-6,TRBD2,TRBJ2-7,CASSLLAGGSEQYF,TGTGCCAGCAGCTTGCTAGCGGGGGGATCCGAGCAGTACTTC
14,-,TRBV5-1,-,TRBJ2-3,CASSLGTLTDTQYF,TGCGCCAGCAGCTTGGGGACTCTCACAGATACGCAGTATTTT
16,-,TRBV29-1,-,TRBJ2-2,CSVGDVTAANTGELFF,TGCAGCGTGGGTGACGTGACGGCCGCAAACACCGGGGAGCTGTTTTTT
15,-,TRBV30,-,TRBJ2-2,CAWSNLRTNTGELFF,TGTGCCTGGAGTAACCTTAGGACCAACACCGGGGAGCTGTTTTTT
16,-,TRBV4-3,-,TRBJ2-7,CASSQVYADFSYEQYF,TGCGCCAGCAGCCAAGTTTATGCCGACTTCTCCTACGAGCAGTACTTC
16,-,TRBV4-2,TRBD2,TRBJ2-5,CASSQDPGLVGETQYF,TGTGCCAGCAGCCAAGACCCGGGACTAGTGGGGGAGACCCAGTACTTC
13,-,TRBV5-1,-,TRBJ1-1,CASSLYGKEEAFF,TGCGCCAGCAGCTTATACGGGAAAGAGGAAGCTTTCTTT
14,few,TRBV6-4,-,TRBJ2-3,CASSERGSTDTQYF,TGTGCCAGCAGTGAACGGGGGAGCACAGATACGCAGTATTTT
16,few,TRBV5-1,TRBD2,TRBJ2-1,CASSFRAGGGLNEQFF,TGCGCCAGCAGCTTTAGAGCCGGGGGAGGGTTGAATGAGCAGTTCTTC
13,-,TRBV7-9,-,TRBJ2-4,CASSPLAKNIQYF,TGTGCCAGCAGCCCACTAGCCAAAAACATTCAGTACTTC
15,-,TRBV7-2,TRBD1,TRBJ1-2,CASRAWTGGHYGYTF,TGTGCCAGCAGGGCTTGGACAGGGGGCCACTATGGCTACACCTTC
13,many,TRBV7-8,-,TRBJ2-5,CASSLRERETQYF,TGTGCCAGCAGCTTAAGAGAACGAGAGACCCAGTACTTC
13,few,TRBV5-1,-,TRBJ2-5,CASSFDHQETQYF,TGCGCCAGCAGCTTTGACCACCAGGAGACCCAGTACTTC
14,-,TRBV6-5,TRBD1,TRBJ2-7,CASRNTGGREEQYF,TGTGCCAGCAGAAATACAGGGGGCCGGGAGGAGCAGTACTTC
14,-,TRBV9,TRBD1,TRBJ1-2,CASSRTGPNYGYTF,TGTGCCAGCAGCCGGACAGGGCCCAACTATGGCTACACCTTC
17,few,TRBV27,TRBD1,TRBJ2-1,CASSSMKTGVQGNEQFF,TGTGCCAGCAGTTCTATGAAGACAGGGGTCCAGGGGAATGAGCAGTTCTTC
16,-,TRBV5-1,TRBD1,TRBJ1-1,CASSLAGQGMNTEAFF,TGCGCCAGCAGCTTGGCGGGACAGGGTATGAACACTGAAGCTTTCTTT
16,few,TRBV11-2,TRBD2,TRBJ2-3,CASSLAGGPTTDTQYF,TGTGCCAGCAGCTTAGCGGGGGGACCCACCACAGATACGCAGTATTTT
13,-,TRBV25-1,TRBD2,TRBJ2-3,CASATSARDTQYF,TGTGCCAGCGCGACTAGCGCGAGAGATACGCAGTATTTT
15,-,TRBV27,-,TRBJ2-7,CASSLRVDTAFEQYF,TGTGCCAGCAGTTTACGTGTCGACACAGCCTTTGAGCAGTACTTC
13,-,TRBV14,-,TRBJ2-1,CASSQGNFGEQFF,TGTGCCAGCAGCCAAGGGAACTTCGGTGAGCAGTTCTTC
12,once,TRBV5-1,-,TRBJ1-1,CASSLRNTEAFF,TGCGCCAGCAGCTTAAGGAACACTGAAGCTTTCTTT
15,-,TRBV4-3,TRBD2,TRBJ2-1,CASSQDWGGHNEQFF,TGCGCCAGCAGCCAAGATTGGGGAGGGCACAATGAGCAGTTCTTC
11,-,TRBV30,-,TRBJ1-2,CAWSDRVGYTF,TGTGCCTGGAGTGACAGGGTCGGCTACACCTTC
15,-,TRBV6-5,TRBD2,TRBJ2-1,CASTSSGRWSNEQFF,TGTGCCAGCACATCTAGCGGGAGATGGAGCAATGAGCAGTTCTTC
16,-,TRBV4-1,-,TRBJ1-4,CASSQVLGATNEKLFF,TGCGCCAGCAGCCAAGTTCTCGGGGCAACTAATGAAAAACTGTTTTTT
17,-,TRBV19,-,TRBJ1-2,CASSTAGTTSGNYGYTF,TGTGCCAGTAGTACCGCAGGGACGACGAGTGGAAACTATGGCTACACCTTC
15,few,TRBV6-5,TRBD1,TRBJ2-1,CASRRDSGVYNEQFF,TGTGCCAGCAGACGGGACAGCGGTGTTTACAATGAGCAGTTCTTC
15,-,TRBV30,-,TRBJ2-5,CAWSYGRPKGETQYF,TGTGCCTGGAGTTATGGGAGACCTAAAGGGGAGACCCAGTACTTC
12,once,TRBV11-2,-,TRBJ2-7,CASRISSYEQYF,TGTGCCAGTCGGATTTCCTCCTACGAGCAGTACTTC
16,-,TRBV29-1,TRBD2,TRBJ2-3,CSVALAGGLGPDTQYF,TGCAGCGTTGCCCTAGCGGGAGGGCTAGGCCCAGATACGCAGTATTTT
14,few,TRBV7-3,-,TRBJ2-2,CASSSLHEDGELFF,TGTGCCAGCAGCTCCTTACATGAGGACGGGGAGCTGTTTTTT
15,-,TRBV4-2,-,TRBJ2-2,CASSQNIQGAGELFF,TGTGCCAGCAGCCAAAACATACAGGGAGCCGGGGAGCTGTTTTTT
10,few,TRBV13,-,TRBJ2-1,CASSFDEQFF,TGTGCCAGCAGCTTTGATGAGCAGTTCTTC